These 24 T cell receptor beta chains came from one sample sequenced in a study of T-cell memory formation after mild COVID-19. A single record per CDR3 protein comes from TCRdb applying MiXCR to the 5' RACE reads. This sample has fewer than 400,000 distinct CDR3 sequences, with about 15% found just once. Sequenced: PBMCs or a T cell subset sorted from them (not recorded which). The receptors shown here come from a man aged 18 to 29 who had mild COVID-19 (a few samples of this study predate the infection). Cell type and time point are not known.

This clonotype was picked up a small number of times. CDR3 sequence reads: CASSRERDSFYSNQPQHF. For the CDR3, the DNA is TGTGCCAGCAGCCGTGAGCGGGACAGCTTTTATAGCAATCAGCCCCAGCATTTT. The gene calls are TRBV6-6 and TRBJ1-5; 7 nucleotides match TRBD1. Trimming cost V 6 bases and J 0 bases; bases outside gene matches: 14. From germline, CDR1 is MNHNY and CDR2 SVGAGI (reference sequence). This CDR3 has 18 amino acids.

The chain is built from TRBV15 and TRBJ2-7; D is unclear. Trimming removed 9 bases at V and 5 bases at J, with 14 bases between. The CDR3 loop spans 12 amino acids. CDR1 and CDR2 (germline): LNHNV, YYDKDF (reference sequence). The CDR3 region is CATAAAVNEQYF. CDR3 nucleotides: TGTGCCACAGCCGCGGCCGTTAACGAGCAGTACTTC.

V usage is TRBV7-6 and J usage is TRBJ2-7; 7 nucleotides line up with TRBD2. J gave up 1 base and V 3 bases, and 3 bases lay outside the gene matches. The CDR3 sequence is 14 residues long. Germline-derived CDR1 and CDR2 are SGHVS and FNYEAQ. Written as DNA, the CDR3 is TGTGCCAGCAGCTTGGGGGAGGGGTCCTACGAGCAGTACTTC. Its translation: CASSLGEGSYEQYF.

This clonotype was observed at least ten times. The J gene is TRBJ2-7, the V gene TRBV12-3 or TRBV12-4, with D maybe TRBD2 (6 bases). The CDR3 is made up of 14 amino acids. Trimming removed 6 bases from V and 3 bases from J, with 15 bases in between. CDR3 region: CASRSGLGNYEQYF. The CDR3 region has the DNA TGTGCCAGCAGATCGGGACTCGGGAACTACGAGCAGTACTTC.

The rearrangement joins TRBV7-9 to TRBJ1-2, with D unresolved. The ends were cut back, 1 base at V and 7 bases at J, with 7 bases in the middle. Looked up from germline, CDR1 is SEHNR and CDR2 is FQNEAQ (reference sequence). This CDR3 contains 12 residues. CDR3 sequence reads: CASSLDSVGYTF. CDR3 in DNA: TGTGCCAGCAGCTTAGATTCGGTTGGCTACACCTTC. Combining the CDR3 with reference TRBV7-9 and TRBJ1-2 gives the whole variable domain DTGVSQNPRHKITKRGQNVTFRCDPISEHNRLYWYRQTLGQGPEFLTYFQNEAQLEKSRLLSDRFSAERPKGSFSTLEIQRTEQGDSAMYLCASSLDSVGYTFGSGTRLTVV.

The V and J genes are TRBV7-2 and TRBJ1-5; possible D gene TRBD1, 5 bases. Deletions cut 2 bases from V and 6 bases from J, with 14 bases between. CDR1 is SGHTA and CDR2 is FQGNSA in the germline V gene. This CDR3 region has 15 residues. CDR3 DNA sequence: TGTGCCAGCAGCTTAACCGCGGGGGTGGGTCAGCCCCAGCATTTT. This codes for CASSLTAGVGQPQHF.

This clonotype was picked up a small number of times. This rearrangement joins TRBV24-1 to TRBJ2-1; 9 bases are shared with TRBD1. The CDR3 extends over 12 amino acids. Germline CDR1 is KGHDR and CDR2 is SFDVKD. V lost 12 bases, J lost 6 bases, and 5 bases stayed unmatched. CDR3 sequence (DNA): TGTGCCCCCCGGGACAGGGTCAATGAGCAGTTCTTC. As protein: CAPRDRVNEQFF.

CDR3 bases: TGTGCCAGCAGCTTTGGTTGGGTTACCCATTCACCCCTCCACTTT. Encoded protein: CASSFGWVTHSPLHF. The chain recombines TRBV5-6 with TRBJ1-6, with D hard to call. Trimming left V 2 bases short and J 8 bases short, with 14 bases between. CDR3 length: 15 residues. The germline gives CDR1 SGHDT, CDR2 YYEEEE.

This clonotype was picked up a small number of times. V is TRBV20-1 and J is TRBJ2-5; TRBD1 agrees at 8 bases. CDR1 is DFQATT and CDR2 is SNEGSKA in the germline V gene (reference sequence). The CDR3 loop spans 12 amino acids. J lost 6 bases, V lost 5 bases, and 5 bases had no gene match. Here the CDR3 DNA reads TGCAGTGCTGGAGGACAGGGAAAGACCCAGTACTTC. The encoded protein is CSAGGQGKTQYF.

This clonotype was detected ten times or more. The V call is TRBV5-1, the J call TRBJ2-5; maybe TRBD2 (5 bases). Deletions cut 2 bases from V and 3 bases from J, with 8 bases between. The germline gives CDR1 SGHRS, CDR2 YFSETQ. This CDR3 is built from 13 residues. The CDR3 coding sequence is TGCGCCAGCAGCTTCCCCGGGGAAGAGACCCAGTACTTC. This gives the protein CASSFPGEETQYF. Full variable domain (outside the CDR3, taken from reference TRBV5-1 and TRBJ2-5): KAGVTQTPRYLIKTRGQQVTLSCSPISGHRSVSWYQQTPGQGLQFLFEYFSETQRNKGNFPGRFSGRQFSNSRSEMNVSTLELGDSALYLCASSFPGEETQYFGPGTRLLVL.

The CDR3 DNA sequence: TGCAGTGCTAGAGACCAGCTACAGGGGAATCAGCCCCAGCATTTT. Translating gives CSARDQLQGNQPQHF. The rearrangement links TRBV20-1 to TRBJ1-5; 7 bases map to TRBD1. Germline loops: CDR1 DFQATT, CDR2 SNEGSKA (reference sequence). This CDR3 region has 15 residues. V shed 0 bases and J 4 bases; nucleotides not matched to a gene: 6.

This clonotype showed up just a few times. The J gene is TRBJ2-3, the V gene TRBV6-1; 8 bases fit TRBD2. Germline V gene lookup returns CDR1 MNHNS and CDR2 SASEGT. The length of the CDR3 is 17 residues. The V gene end was trimmed by 3 bases and the J gene end by 1 base; junction bases not matched to a gene: 9. The CDR3 DNA follows: TGTGCCAGCAGTGACGCCTTTAGCGGGGTTGGCACAGATACGCAGTATTTT. Its translation: CASSDAFSGVGTDTQYF.

This clonotype was observed a few times. The rearrangement joins TRBV28 to TRBJ1-5; D is ambiguous. CDR1 is MDHEN and CDR2 is SYDVKM in the germline V gene. This CDR3 is built from 13 residues. V was cut by 5 bases and J by 4 bases, with 9 bases left in between. The CDR3 DNA reads as TGTGCCAGCAGTCTGGAACTTAATCAGCCCCAGCATTTT. Translation: CASSLELNQPQHF.

A few counts support this clonotype. CDR3 amino acids: CASSSRGLGFNQPQHF. CDR3 bases: TGTGCCAGCAGCTCCCGGGGGTTGGGATTCAATCAGCCCCAGCATTTT. The chain links TRBV6-5 to TRBJ1-5; possibly TRBD1 for D (5 bases). The CDR3 loop spans 16 amino acids. With 6 bases removed from V and 3 bases from J, the gap between germline ends came to 18 bases. CDR1 and CDR2 (germline): MNHEY, SVGAGI.

V is TRBV5-6 and J is TRBJ1-3; D ambiguous. V was trimmed by 0 bases and J by 2 bases, leaving 6 bases between them. The V gene's germline CDR1 is SGHDT and CDR2 YYEEEE. The CDR3 has 14 residues. The CDR3 DNA follows: TGTGCCAGCAGCTTGGACGGCCCTGGAAACACCATATATTTT. This encodes CASSLDGPGNTIYF.

The V gene is TRBV13, the J gene TRBJ1-6; 10 nucleotides match TRBD1. Germline values: CDR1 PRHDT, CDR2 FYEKMQ (reference sequence). The V gene end was trimmed by 2 bases and the J gene end by 11 bases; junction bases not matched to a gene: 9. The CDR3 has 16 residues. The CDR3 bases are TGTGCCAGCAGCTTAAGTTCCGGGACAGGGGTAACACCCCTCCACTTT. Its protein product is CASSLSSGTGVTPLHF.

This chain links TRBV5-1 with TRBJ1-3, with a weak D call TRBD1 (6 bases). Trimming left V 0 bases short and J 1 base short, with 8 bases between. Looked up from germline, CDR1 is SGHRS and CDR2 is YFSETQ. The CDR3 extends over 15 amino acids. The CDR3 DNA reads TGCGCCAGCAGCTTGGGGACAGATTCTGGAAACACCATATATTTT. It yields the protein CASSLGTDSGNTIYF.

V usage is TRBV18 and J usage is TRBJ1-1; TRBD1 aligns across 8 bases. The trim removed 6 bases at V and 5 bases at J, leaving 17 bases unmatched. From germline, CDR1 is KGHSH and CDR2 LQKENI. The length of the CDR3 is 17 residues. CDR3 in amino acids: CASSQGQVMVGSTEAFF. CDR3 coding DNA: TGTGCCAGCTCGCAGGGACAGGTAATGGTCGGGAGTACTGAAGCTTTCTTT.

This clonotype has ten or more counts. CDR3 region: CASNAGNTGELFF. The CDR3 region has the DNA TGTGCCAGCAATGCGGGGAACACCGGGGAGCTGTTTTTT. The chain employs TRBV12-3 or TRBV12-4 and TRBJ2-2; D may be TRBD2 (5 bases). CDR3 length: 13 residues. Trimming took off 7 bases at V and 1 base at J, with 7 bases between the two ends.

This clonotype was counted at least ten times. This sequence joins TRBV7-2 and TRBJ1-4; 8 bases agree with TRBD1. This CDR3 spans 16 amino acids. V shed 1 base, J shed 6 bases, and the junction held 7 bases outside the gene matches. Germline V gene sequence: CDR1 SGHTA, CDR2 FQGNSA. The CDR3 is CASSLEPRGLDEKLFF. DNA for the CDR3: TGTGCCAGCAGCTTAGAGCCCAGGGGGCTGGATGAAAAACTGTTTTTT.

CDR3 region: CASSSWGDYNEQFF. DNA of the CDR3: TGTGCCAGCAGTTCATGGGGGGATTACAATGAGCAGTTCTTC. The chain joins TRBV7-9 to TRBJ2-1; D is perhaps TRBD2 (6 bases). The V and J ends lost 6 bases and 4 bases respectively, with 13 bases between them. Germline V gene lookup returns CDR1 SEHNR and CDR2 FQNEAQ (reference sequence). The CDR3 runs 14 residues.

The rearrangement links TRBV28 to TRBJ1-5; no reliable D call. The length of the CDR3 is 12 residues. Germline assignment: CDR1 MDHEN and CDR2 SYDVKM. Deletions cut 10 bases from V and 9 bases from J, with 16 bases between. The CDR3 spells CATRSGGPPQHF. The CDR3 region has the DNA TGTGCCACGCGGAGCGGAGGTCCGCCCCAGCATTTT.

The V and J genes are TRBV7-2 and TRBJ1-2; weak D call: TRBD1 (6 bases). CDR1 and CDR2 (germline): SGHTA, FQGNSA. The V end lost 7 bases, the J end lost 3 bases, and 12 bases lay between the germline ends. This CDR3 region has 13 residues. CDR3 protein: CASKEAGDYGYTF. CDR3 coding DNA: TGTGCCAGCAAGGAGGCAGGGGACTATGGCTACACCTTC.

This clonotype has only a few counts. The genes are TRBV12-3 or TRBV12-4 and TRBJ2-1; 8 nucleotides agree with TRBD2. Germline trimming cut 6 bases from V and 6 bases from J; bases unmatched to any gene: 13. The CDR3 has 16 amino acids. The CDR3 DNA reads as TGTGCCAGCAGCCCCGGGAGGGGGGGGGCTATCAATGAGCAGTTCTTC. It yields the protein CASSPGRGGAINEQFF.